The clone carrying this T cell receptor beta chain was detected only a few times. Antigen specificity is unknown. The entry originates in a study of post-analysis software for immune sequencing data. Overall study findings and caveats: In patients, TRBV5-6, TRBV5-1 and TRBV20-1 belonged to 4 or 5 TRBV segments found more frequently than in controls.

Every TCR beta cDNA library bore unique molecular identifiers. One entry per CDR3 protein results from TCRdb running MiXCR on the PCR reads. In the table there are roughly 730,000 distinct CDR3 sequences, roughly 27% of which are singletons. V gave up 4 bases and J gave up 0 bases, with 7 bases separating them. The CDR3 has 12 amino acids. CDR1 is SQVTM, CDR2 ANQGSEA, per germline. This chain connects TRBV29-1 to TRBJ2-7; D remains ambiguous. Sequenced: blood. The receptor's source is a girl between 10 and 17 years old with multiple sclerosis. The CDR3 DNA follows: TGCAGCGTTGGCATCAGCTCCTACGAGCAGTACTTC. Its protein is CSVGISSYEQYF.